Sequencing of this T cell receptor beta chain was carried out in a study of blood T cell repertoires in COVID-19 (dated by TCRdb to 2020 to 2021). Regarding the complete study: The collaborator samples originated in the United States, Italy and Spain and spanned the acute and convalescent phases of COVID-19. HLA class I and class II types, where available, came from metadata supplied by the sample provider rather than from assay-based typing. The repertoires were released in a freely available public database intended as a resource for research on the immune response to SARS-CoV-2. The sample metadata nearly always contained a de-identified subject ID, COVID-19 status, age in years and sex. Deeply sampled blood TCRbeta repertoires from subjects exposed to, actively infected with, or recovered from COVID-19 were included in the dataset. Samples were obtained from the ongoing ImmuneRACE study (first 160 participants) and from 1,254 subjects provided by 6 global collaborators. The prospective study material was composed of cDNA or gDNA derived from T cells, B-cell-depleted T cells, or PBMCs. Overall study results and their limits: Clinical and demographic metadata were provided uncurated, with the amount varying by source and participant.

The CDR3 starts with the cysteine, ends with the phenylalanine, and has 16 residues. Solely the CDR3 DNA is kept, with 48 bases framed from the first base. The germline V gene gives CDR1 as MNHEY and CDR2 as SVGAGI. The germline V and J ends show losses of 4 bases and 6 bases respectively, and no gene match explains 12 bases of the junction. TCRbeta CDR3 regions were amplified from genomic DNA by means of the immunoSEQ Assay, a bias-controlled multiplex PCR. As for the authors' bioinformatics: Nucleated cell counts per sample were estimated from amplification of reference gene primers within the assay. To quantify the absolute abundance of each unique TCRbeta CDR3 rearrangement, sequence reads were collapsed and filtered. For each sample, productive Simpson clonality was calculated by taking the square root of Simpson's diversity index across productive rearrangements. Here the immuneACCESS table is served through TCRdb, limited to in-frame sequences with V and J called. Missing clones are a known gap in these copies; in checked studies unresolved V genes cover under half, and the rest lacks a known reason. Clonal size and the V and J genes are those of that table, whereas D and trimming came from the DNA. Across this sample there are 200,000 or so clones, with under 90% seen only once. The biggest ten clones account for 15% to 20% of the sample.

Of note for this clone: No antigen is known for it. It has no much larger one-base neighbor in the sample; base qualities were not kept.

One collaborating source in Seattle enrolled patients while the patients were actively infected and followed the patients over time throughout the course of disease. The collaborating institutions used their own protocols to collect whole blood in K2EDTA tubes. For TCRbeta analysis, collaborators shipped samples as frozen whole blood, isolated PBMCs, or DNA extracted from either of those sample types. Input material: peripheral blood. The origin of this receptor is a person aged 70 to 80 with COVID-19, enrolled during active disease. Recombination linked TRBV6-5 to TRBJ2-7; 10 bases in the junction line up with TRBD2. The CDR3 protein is CASSFSGLAGVFEQYF. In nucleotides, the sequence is TGTGCCAGCAGTTTCTCTGGCCTAGCGGGAGTTTTCGAGCAGTACTTC.